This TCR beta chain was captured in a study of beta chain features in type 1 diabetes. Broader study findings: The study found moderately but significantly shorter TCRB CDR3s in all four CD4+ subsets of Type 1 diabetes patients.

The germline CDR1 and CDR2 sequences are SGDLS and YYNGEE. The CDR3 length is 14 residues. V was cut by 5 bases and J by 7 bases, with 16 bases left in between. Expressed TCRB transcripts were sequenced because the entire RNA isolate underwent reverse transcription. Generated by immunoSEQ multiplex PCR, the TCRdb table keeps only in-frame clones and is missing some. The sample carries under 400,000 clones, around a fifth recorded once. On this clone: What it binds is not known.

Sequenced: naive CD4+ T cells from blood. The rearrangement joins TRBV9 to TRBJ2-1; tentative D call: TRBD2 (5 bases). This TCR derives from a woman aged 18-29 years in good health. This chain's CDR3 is CASRATIASNEQFF. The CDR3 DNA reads TGTGCCAGCAGGGCCACCATAGCGTCTAATGAGCAGTTCTTC.